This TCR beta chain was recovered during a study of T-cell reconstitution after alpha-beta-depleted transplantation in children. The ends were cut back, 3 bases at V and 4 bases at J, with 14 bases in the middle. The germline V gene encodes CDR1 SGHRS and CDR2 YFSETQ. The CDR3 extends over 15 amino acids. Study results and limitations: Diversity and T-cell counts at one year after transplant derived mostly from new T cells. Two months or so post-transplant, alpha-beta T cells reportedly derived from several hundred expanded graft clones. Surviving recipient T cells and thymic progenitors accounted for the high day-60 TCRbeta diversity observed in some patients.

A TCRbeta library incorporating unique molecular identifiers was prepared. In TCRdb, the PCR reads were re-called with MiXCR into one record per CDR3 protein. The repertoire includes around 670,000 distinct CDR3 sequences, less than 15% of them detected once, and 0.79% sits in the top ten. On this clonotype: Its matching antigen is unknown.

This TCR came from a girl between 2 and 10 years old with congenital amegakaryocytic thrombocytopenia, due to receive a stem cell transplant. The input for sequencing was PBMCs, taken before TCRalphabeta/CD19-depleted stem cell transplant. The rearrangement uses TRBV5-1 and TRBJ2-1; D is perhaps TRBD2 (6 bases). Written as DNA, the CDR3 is TGCGCCAGCAGCTCAGCGGGCGTCGCGTACAATGAGCAGTTCTTC. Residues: CASSSAGVAYNEQFF. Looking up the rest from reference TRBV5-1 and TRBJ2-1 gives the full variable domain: KAGVTQTPRYLIKTRGQQVTLSCSPISGHRSVSWYQQTPGQGLQFLFEYFSETQRNKGNFPGRFSGRQFSNSRSEMNVSTLELGDSALYLCASSSAGVAYNEQFFGPGTRLTVL.